Included here is one TCR beta chain sequence, with context. The antigen is undetermined. V lost 6 bases and J lost 4; bases outside the gene matches: 11. The CDR3 is 15 residues long. Germline loops: CDR1 MNHEY, CDR2 SVGEGT. The data are from a study of T cell repertoires in cytomegalovirus infection. TCRdb re-called the reads through MiXCR, storing one row per CDR3 protein. The profile covers approximately 74,000 distinct CDR3 sequences, with 40% appearing a single time and 80% to 95% taken by the ten largest. This chain links TRBV6-2 or TRBV6-3 with TRBJ2-7; 8 bases are shared with TRBD1. This receptor was obtained from a human donor in good health (CMV status not recorded). Some clones in this sample may be carry-over from other donors' samples. The source material was CD8+ T cells from cultured PBMCs, sampled from culture after CMV antigen stimulation. CDR3 in DNA: TGTGCCAGCAGCACCGGACAGGGTTGGGTGTACGAGCAGTACTTC. Translated, it gives CASSTGQGWVYEQYF.